The 8 T cell receptor beta chains given below trace back to one sample, sequenced in a study of T cells after yellow fever vaccination. From the 5' RACE reads, TCRdb called clonotypes with MiXCR, one entry per CDR3 protein. There are roughly 330,000 distinct CDR3 sequences in the sample; 3% to 4.5% occur only once, and around 24% lies in the top ten. Source: PBMCs, taken 5 days after the yellow fever booster vaccination. The receptors here all came from a man in his late teens or twenties who received the YFV17D yellow fever vaccine.

This rearrangement joins TRBV20-1 to TRBJ2-7; TRBD1 or TRBD2 may be the D gene (5 bases each). This CDR3 spans 12 amino acids. From germline, CDR1 is DFQATT and CDR2 SNEGSKA (reference sequence). V was cut by 6 bases and J by 6 bases, with 15 bases left in between. This chain's CDR3 is CSARDRSGEQYF. The CDR3 DNA reads as TGCAGTGCCAGGGACCGTTCGGGCGAGCAGTACTTC.

The chain has TRBV12-3 or TRBV12-4 and TRBJ1-5; TRBD1 matches at 7 bases. This CDR3 has 14 amino acids. The V and J ends lost 6 bases and 6 bases, in that order; junction bases with no gene match: 8. The CDR3 DNA reads as TGTGCCAGCAGACAGACAGGGATCGGTCAGCCCCAGCATTTT. This encodes CASRQTGIGQPQHF.

The chain joins TRBV7-9 to TRBJ2-1, with 7 bases that match TRBD2. Germline CDR1 is SEHNR and CDR2 is FQNEAQ (reference sequence). The CDR3 runs 14 residues. V shed 4 bases and J 8 bases; nucleotides not matched to a gene: 8. The CDR3 DNA is TGTGCCAGCAGCTCCAGCGGGGCAGACTATGAGCAGTTCTTC. This translates into CASSSSGADYEQFF.

This clonotype has a handful of counts. The chain is built from TRBV5-6 and TRBJ1-4; the D gene is possibly TRBD1 (5 bases). The CDR3 loop spans 14 amino acids. Germline V CDR1 and CDR2: SGHDT, YYEEEE. V dropped 2 bases and J dropped 4 bases, with 9 bases sitting between them. CDR3 residues: CASSFGGNNEKLFF. The DNA of the CDR3 is TGTGCCAGCAGCTTTGGGGGAAATAATGAAAAACTGTTTTTT. Looking up the rest from reference TRBV5-6 and TRBJ1-4 gives the full variable domain: DAGVTQSPTHLIKTRGQQVTLRCSPKSGHDTVSWYQQALGQGPQFIFQYYEEEERQRGNFPDRFSGHQFPNYSSELNVNALLLGDSALYLCASSFGGNNEKLFFGSGTQLSVL.

The sample holds a few counts of this clonotype. This chain uses TRBV4-3 with TRBJ2-2; 8 positions match TRBD2. The CDR3 totals 17 residues. Per germline, CDR1 LGHNA and CDR2 YSLEER. The junction had 13 bases not matched to a gene; V was cut back by 4 bases and J by 6 bases. CDR3: CASSRANSGTAPGELFF. The CDR3, as DNA: TGCGCCAGCAGCCGAGCAAATAGCGGGACGGCCCCCGGGGAGCTGTTTTTT.

There are many counts of this clonotype. The V call is TRBV7-2, the J call TRBJ2-1; possibly TRBD1 for D (6 bases). Germline lookup yields CDR1 SGHTA and CDR2 FQGNSA. This CDR3 is 13 amino acids long. V dropped 1 base and J dropped 8 bases, with 9 bases sitting between them. The CDR3 DNA follows: TGTGCCAGCAGCTTAGATCAGGGGCATGAGCAGTTCTTC. The encoded protein is CASSLDQGHEQFF.

The chain combines TRBV7-3 with TRBJ2-2; 7 bases line up with TRBD2. With 6 bases clipped from V and 5 bases from J, the junction kept 9 bases outside the gene matches. The germline V gene has CDR1 SGHTA and CDR2 FQGTGA. The CDR3 is made up of 15 amino acids. CDR3 amino acids: CASSMGLPATGELFF. The CDR3 DNA reads TGTGCCAGCAGTATGGGACTACCCGCGACCGGGGAGCTGTTTTTT.

This clonotype has a count of ten or more. The CDR3 spells CSVEESYEQYF. The CDR3 nucleotides read TGCAGCGTTGAGGAGTCCTACGAGCAGTACTTC. The chain combines TRBV29-1 with TRBJ2-7; D not resolved. Germline V gene lookup returns CDR1 SQVTM and CDR2 ANQGSEA. The CDR3 totals 11 residues. V was clipped by 3 bases and J by 1 base, with 4 bases between them.